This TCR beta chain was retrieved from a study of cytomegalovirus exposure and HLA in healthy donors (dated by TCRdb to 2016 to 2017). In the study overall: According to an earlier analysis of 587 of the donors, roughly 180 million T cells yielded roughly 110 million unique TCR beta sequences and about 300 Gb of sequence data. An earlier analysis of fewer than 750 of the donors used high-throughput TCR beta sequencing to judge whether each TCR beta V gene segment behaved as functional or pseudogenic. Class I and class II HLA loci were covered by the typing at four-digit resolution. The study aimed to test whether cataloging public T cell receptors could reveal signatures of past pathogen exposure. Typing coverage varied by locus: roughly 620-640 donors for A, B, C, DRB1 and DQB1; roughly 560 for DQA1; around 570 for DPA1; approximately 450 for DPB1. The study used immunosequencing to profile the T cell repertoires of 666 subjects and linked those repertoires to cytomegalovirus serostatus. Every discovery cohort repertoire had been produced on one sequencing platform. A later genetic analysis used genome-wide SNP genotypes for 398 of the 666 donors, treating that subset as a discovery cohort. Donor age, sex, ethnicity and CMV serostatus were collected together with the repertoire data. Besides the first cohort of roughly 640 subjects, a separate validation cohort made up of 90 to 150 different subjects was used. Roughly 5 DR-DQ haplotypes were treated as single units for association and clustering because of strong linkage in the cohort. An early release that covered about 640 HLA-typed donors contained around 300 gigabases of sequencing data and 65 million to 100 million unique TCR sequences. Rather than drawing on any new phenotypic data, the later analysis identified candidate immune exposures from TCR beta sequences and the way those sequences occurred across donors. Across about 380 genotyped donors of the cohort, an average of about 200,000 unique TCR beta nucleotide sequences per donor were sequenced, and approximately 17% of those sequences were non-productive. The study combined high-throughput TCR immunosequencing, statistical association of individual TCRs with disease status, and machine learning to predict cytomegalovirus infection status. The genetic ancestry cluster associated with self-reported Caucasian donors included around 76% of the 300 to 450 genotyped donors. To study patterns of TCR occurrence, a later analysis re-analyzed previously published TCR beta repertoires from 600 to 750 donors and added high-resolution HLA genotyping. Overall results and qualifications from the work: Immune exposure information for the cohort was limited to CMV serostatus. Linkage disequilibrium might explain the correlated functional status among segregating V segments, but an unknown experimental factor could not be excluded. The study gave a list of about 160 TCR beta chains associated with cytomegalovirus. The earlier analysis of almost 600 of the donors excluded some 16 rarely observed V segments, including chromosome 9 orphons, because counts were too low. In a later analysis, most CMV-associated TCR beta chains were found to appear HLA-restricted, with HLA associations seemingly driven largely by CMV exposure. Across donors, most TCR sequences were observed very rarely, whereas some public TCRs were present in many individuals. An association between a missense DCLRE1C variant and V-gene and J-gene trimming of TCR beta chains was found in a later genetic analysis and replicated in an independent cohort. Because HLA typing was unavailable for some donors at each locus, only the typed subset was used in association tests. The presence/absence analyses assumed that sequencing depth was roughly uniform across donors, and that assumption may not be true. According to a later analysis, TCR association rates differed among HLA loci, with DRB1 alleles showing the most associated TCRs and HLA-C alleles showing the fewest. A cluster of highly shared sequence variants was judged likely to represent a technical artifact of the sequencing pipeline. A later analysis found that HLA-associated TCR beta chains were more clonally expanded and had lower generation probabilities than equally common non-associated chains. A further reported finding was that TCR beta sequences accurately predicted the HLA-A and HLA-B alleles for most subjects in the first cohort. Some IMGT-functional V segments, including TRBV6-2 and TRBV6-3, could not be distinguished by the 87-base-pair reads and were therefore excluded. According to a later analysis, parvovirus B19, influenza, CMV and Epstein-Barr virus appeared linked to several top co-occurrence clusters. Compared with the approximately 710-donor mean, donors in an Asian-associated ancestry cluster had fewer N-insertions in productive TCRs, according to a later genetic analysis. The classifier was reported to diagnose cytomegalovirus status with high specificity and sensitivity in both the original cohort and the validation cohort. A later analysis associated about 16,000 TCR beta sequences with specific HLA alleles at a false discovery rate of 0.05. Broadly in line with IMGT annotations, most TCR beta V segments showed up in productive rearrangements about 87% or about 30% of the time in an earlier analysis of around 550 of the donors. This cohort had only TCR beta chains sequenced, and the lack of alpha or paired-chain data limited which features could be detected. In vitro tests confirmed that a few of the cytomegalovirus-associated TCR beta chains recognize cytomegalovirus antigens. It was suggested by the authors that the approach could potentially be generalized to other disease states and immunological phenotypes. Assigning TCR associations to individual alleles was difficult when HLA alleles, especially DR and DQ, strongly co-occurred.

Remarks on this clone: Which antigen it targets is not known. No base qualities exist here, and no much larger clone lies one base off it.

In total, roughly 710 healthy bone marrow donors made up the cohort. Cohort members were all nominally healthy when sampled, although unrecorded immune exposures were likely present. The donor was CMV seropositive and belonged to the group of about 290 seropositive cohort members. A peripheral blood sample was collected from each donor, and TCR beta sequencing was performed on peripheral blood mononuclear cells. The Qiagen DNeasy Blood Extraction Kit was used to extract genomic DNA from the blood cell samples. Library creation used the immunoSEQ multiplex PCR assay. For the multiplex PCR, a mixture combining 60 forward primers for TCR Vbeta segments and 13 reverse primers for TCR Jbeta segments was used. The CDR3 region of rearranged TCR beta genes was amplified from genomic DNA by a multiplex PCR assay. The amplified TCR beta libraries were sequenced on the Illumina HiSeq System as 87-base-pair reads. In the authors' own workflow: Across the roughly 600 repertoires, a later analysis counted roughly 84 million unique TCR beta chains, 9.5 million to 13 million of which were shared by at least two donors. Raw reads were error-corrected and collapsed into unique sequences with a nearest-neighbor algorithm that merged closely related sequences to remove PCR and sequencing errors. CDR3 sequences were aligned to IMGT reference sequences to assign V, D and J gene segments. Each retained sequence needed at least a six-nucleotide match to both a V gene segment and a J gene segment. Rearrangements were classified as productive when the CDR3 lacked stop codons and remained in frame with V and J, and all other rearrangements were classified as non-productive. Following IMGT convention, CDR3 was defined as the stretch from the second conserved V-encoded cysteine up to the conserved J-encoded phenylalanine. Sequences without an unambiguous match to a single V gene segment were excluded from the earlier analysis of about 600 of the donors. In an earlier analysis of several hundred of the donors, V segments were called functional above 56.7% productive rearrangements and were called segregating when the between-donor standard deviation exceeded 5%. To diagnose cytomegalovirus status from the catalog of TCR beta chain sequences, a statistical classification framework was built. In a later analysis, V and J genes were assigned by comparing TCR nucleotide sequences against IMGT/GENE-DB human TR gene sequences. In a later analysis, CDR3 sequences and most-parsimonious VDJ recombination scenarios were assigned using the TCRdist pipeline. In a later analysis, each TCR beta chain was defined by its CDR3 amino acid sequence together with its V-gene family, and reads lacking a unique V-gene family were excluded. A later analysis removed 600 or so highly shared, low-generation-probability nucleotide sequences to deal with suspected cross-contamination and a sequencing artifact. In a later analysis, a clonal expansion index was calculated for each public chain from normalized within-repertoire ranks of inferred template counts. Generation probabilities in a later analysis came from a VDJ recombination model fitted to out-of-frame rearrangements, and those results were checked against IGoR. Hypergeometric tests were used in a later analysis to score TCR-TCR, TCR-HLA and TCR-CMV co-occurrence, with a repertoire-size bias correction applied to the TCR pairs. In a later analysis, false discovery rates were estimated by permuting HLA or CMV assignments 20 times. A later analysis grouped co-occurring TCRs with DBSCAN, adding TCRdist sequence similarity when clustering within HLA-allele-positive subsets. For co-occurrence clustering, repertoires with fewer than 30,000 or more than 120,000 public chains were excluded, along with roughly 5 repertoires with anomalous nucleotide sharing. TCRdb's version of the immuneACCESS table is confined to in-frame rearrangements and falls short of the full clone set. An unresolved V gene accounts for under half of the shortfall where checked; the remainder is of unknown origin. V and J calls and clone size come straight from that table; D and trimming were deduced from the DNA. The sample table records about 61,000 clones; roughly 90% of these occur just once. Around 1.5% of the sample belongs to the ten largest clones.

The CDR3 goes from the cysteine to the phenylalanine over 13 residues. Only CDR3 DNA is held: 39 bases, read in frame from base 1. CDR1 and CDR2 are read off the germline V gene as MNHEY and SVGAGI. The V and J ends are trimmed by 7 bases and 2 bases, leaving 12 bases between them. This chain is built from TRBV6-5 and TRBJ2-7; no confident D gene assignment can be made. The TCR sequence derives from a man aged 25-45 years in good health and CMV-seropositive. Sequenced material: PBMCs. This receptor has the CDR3 CASNMMRAYEQYF. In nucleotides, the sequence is TGTGCCAGCAATATGATGAGAGCCTACGAGCAGTACTTC.